These T cell receptor beta chains were read from a single sample in a study of cytomegalovirus exposure and HLA in healthy donors. Produced via immunoSEQ multiplex PCR; TCRdb's table is partial and in-frame only. The data contain about 89,000 clones, under 80% of them singletons. Source material: PBMCs. The receptor set was obtained from a male donor in good health and CMV-seronegative. CDR3s include the opening cysteine and the closing phenylalanine or tryptophan.

J gene,V gene,CDR3 protein
TRBJ1-2,TRBV18,CASSPAGGNNYGYTF
TRBJ1-2,TRBV9,CASSAGGGDYGYTF
TRBJ2-7,TRBV5-5,CASSARLAGSAYEQYF
TRBJ2-1,TRBV4-3,CASSLVRDRSYEQFF
TRBJ2-1,TRBV7-3,CASSLGGGARNEQFF
TRBJ1-1,TRBV6-5,CASSLGGGNTEAFF
TRBJ2-3,TRBV9,CASSAGERDTQYF
TRBJ1-3,TRBV11-2,CASSGSLGANTIYF
TRBJ1-1,TRBV28,CASSRTALNTEAFF
TRBJ2-7,TRBV7-7,CASSPGGGDYEQYF
TRBJ2-5,TRBV7-8,CASSPEQGLSETQYF
TRBJ2-7,TRBV15,CATSRDSVDSSYEQYF
TRBJ1-5,TRBV19,CASSAHRVADQPQHF
TRBJ1-3,TRBV7-6,CASSQALSTSRSGNTIYF
-,TRBV2,CASRGQENYEQYF
TRBJ2-7,TRBV21-1,CASSKDSPYEQYF
TRBJ1-1,TRBV9,CASSVGRAGWDTEAFF
TRBJ1-2,TRBV18,CASSAGQGYGYTF
TRBJ2-1,TRBV6-5,CASTSGGSYNEQFF
TRBJ1-4,TRBV5-6,CASSLGTAGGTEKLFF
TRBJ2-2,TRBV29-1,CSVQTHLRTGELFF
TRBJ2-1,TRBV27,CASSSKSLRSYNEQFF
TRBJ1-2,TRBV6-5,CASSYSWAANYGYTF
TRBJ2-3,TRBV27,CASSLRVGGSISDTQYF
TRBJ2-7,TRBV29-1,CSVEPIQGSSYEQYF
TRBJ1-4,TRBV6-1,CASRAGSGEEKLFF
TRBJ2-5,TRBV2,CATAEYQETQYF
TRBJ1-2,TRBV29-1,CSVPGIYGYTF
TRBJ2-3,TRBV4-3,CASNPSGDSTDTQYF
TRBJ2-5,TRBV5-1,CASSPSGAQETQYF
TRBJ2-1,TRBV14,CASSHYLYNEQFF
TRBJ2-2,TRBV18,CASSPVMSETGELFF
TRBJ2-4,TRBV10-1,CASSESSGGGNIQYF
TRBJ2-7,TRBV5-4,CASSLWYPGQGFYEQYF
TRBJ1-1,TRBV7-9,CASSFQGASTEAFF
TRBJ1-1,TRBV7-2,CASSLNQGRLNTEAFF
TRBJ2-1,TRBV11-3,CASSARQGHNEQFF
TRBJ2-7,TRBV28,CASKSGAGVYEQYF
TRBJ1-2,TRBV7-9,CASSLPGVRGYTF
TRBJ1-1,TRBV30,CAWRSDRVVFRGNTEAFF
TRBJ1-1,TRBV6-5,CASSSVTEAFF
TRBJ2-7,TRBV7-8,CASSLGATVPIEQYF